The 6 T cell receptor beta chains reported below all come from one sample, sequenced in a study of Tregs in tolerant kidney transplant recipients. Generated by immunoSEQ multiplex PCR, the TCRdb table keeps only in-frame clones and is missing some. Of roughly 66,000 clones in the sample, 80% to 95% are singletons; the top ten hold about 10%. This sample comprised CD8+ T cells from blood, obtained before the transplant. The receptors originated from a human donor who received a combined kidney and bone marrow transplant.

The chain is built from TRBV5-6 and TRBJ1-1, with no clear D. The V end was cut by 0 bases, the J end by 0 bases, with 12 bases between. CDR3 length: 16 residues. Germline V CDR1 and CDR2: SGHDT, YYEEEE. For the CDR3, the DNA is TGTGCCAGCAGCTTGGCGGGGAGTTGGATGAACACTGAAGCTTTCTTT. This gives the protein CASSLAGSWMNTEAFF.

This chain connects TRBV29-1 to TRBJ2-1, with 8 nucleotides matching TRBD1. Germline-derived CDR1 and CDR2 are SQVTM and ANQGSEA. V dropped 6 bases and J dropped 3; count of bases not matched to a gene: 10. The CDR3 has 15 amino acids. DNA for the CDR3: TGCAGCGTCACCCCACGGGACAGGAACTACAATGAGCAGTTCTTC. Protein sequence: CSVTPRDRNYNEQFF.

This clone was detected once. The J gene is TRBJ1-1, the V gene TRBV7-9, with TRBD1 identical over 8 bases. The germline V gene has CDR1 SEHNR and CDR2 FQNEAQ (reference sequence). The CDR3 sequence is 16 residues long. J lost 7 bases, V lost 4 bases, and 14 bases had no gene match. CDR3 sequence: CASSSNRGGNQVEAFF. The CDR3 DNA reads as TGTGCCAGCAGCTCAAACAGGGGGGGGAATCAAGTTGAAGCTTTCTTT.

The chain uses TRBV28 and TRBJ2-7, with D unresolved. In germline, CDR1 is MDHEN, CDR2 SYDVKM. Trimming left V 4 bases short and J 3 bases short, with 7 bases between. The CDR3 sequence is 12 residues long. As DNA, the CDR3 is TGTGCCAGCAGTTCCCCAAACTACGAGCAGTACTTC. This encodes CASSSPNYEQYF.

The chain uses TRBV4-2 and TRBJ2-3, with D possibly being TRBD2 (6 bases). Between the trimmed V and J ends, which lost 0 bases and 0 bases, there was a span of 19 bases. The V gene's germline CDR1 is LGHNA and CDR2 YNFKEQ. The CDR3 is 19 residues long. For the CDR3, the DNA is TGTGCCAGCAGCCAAGATCTACGCCTCGGGGGAACCAGCACAGATACGCAGTATTTT. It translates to CASSQDLRLGGTSTDTQYF.

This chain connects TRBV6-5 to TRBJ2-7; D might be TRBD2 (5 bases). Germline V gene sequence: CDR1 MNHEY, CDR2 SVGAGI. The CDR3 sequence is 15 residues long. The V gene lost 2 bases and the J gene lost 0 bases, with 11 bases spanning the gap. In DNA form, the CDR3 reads TGTGCCAGCAGTTACCAACGGGGAAGCTCCTACGAGCAGTACTTC. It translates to CASSYQRGSSYEQYF.